This TCR beta chain was captured by sequencing in a study of blood T cells in healthy people across ages. Study-wide points: A strong correlation was found between TCR beta diversity and the percentage of naive T cells.

In germline, CDR1 is ENHRY, CDR2 SYGVKD. This CDR3 contains 14 residues. PCR was performed a second time for about 7 to 11 cycles using a sample-barcoded 5' primer and a J-beta primer mix. MiXCR, run by TCRdb on the 5' RACE reads, gives a single entry per CDR3 protein. Among approximately 1,100,000 distinct CDR3 sequences listed, around 43% were seen once. Note on this clonotype: Its antigen is unknown. The junction departs from the called germline gene at one end, perhaps through a read error.

The sample was blood. The TCR comes from a woman aged 55-75 years in good health. The V call is TRBV10-3, the J call TRBJ2-5; 8 bases are a match to TRBD1. The J call may be incorrect, as the DNA end agrees better with TRBJ2-7. The CDR3 DNA follows: TGTGCCACCAGTGAGTCAGGGACAGGCTACGAGCAGTACTTC. The encoded protein is CATSESGTGYEQYF.